Many counts were recorded for the clone carrying this T cell receptor (beta chain). Its matching antigen is unknown. The CDR3 spans 14 residues. V was clipped by 4 bases and J by 5 bases; unmatched bases: 5. Per the germline V gene, CDR1 is SGDLS and CDR2 is YYNGEE. These data originate in a study of regulatory T cells in long-lasting Graves disease. General study results and limits: Thyroid tissue went unexamined; only peripheral blood was analyzed.

The sample's time point: newly diagnosed GD, antithyroid drugs for less than 3 months. Following extraction of RNA from PBMCs, that RNA was used to make the TCR library. Doctors identified Graves' disease using the American Thyroid Association guidelines. Library construction for TCR beta used iRepertoire HTBI primers and Arm-PCR of CDR3 regions. In the original workflow: The samples yielded 50 to 80 TRBV and some 15 TRBJ segments. MiXCR was run by TCRdb on the multiplex PCR reads, yielding one entry per CDR3 protein. The V and J calls reflect TCRdb's pipeline rather than the authors' work. The sample shows around 450,000 distinct CDR3 sequences, more than 12% of them seen only once. Another study also made use of these data, one on T cells in Graves' hyperthyroidism and ophthalmopathy. From that paper: Model predictions of ophthalmopathy came a median approximately 6.5 months before onset.

The sequenced sample was peripheral blood mononuclear cells (PBMCs), obtained at new diagnosis, from a patient treated with antithyroid drugs. J is TRBJ2-7 and V is TRBV9; 11 bases align to TRBD2. The TCR sequence derives from a woman in her 30s with Graves disease. The CDR3 here is CASSRGTSGHEQYF. DNA of the CDR3: TGTGCCAGCAGCAGAGGGACTAGCGGCCACGAGCAGTACTTC. Together with reference TRBV9 and TRBJ2-7, the CDR3 gives the full variable domain: DSGVTQTPKHLITATGQRVTLRCSPRSGDLSVYWYQQSLDQGLQFLIQYYNGEERAKGNILERFSAQQFPDLHSELNLSSLELGDSALYFCASSRGTSGHEQYFGPGTRLTVT.